This T cell receptor (beta chain) was sequenced during a study of blood T cell repertoires in COVID-19. V dropped 0 bases and J dropped 2 bases, with 6 bases sitting between them. The CDR3 totals 14 residues. Germline V lookup: CDR1 SGDLS, CDR2 YYNGEE. The assay was immunoSEQ multiplex PCR, and TCRdb's table has in-frame clones only and misses some. The sample consists of just over 300,000 clones, roughly 90% of them appearing once. The sample comprised peripheral blood. J is TRBJ2-4 and V is TRBV9; D unclear. The sequence derives from a woman aged 30 to 39 with COVID-19, enrolled during active disease. The CDR3 spells CASSVGGTKNIQYF. Here the CDR3 DNA reads TGTGCCAGCAGCGTAGGAGGTACCAAAAACATTCAGTACTTC. The whole variable domain, filled in from reference TRBV9 and TRBJ2-4, reads DSGVTQTPKHLITATGQRVTLRCSPRSGDLSVYWYQQSLDQGLQFLIQYYNGEERAKGNILERFSAQQFPDLHSELNLSSLELGDSALYFCASSVGGTKNIQYFGAGTRLSVL.